This T cell receptor beta chain was observed in a study of human T cells and chemical hapten exposure. Background on the study: Variability of per-sample TCR yields stemmed mainly from small differences in pooled library volume.

The total RNA was obtained from whole blood that was not fractionated. This clonotype was observed at least ten times. Its antigen is still unknown. V lost 5 bases to trimming and J lost 4 bases, with 11 bases between them. There are 14 residues in the CDR3. The germline gives CDR1 SEHNR, CDR2 FQNEAQ (reference sequence). Study observations and caveats: DPC sensitization produced no change in TCRs with frequency above 1 in 1000.

The study used a library that attached unique molecular identifiers to individual cDNA molecules. Methods used by the authors: Sample TCR counts, which ranged from roughly 20,000 to 750,000, had a median of roughly 92,000. TCRdb fed the 5' RACE reads into MiXCR, producing one record per CDR3 protein. The V and J calls come from TCRdb's annotation, not from the publication. The table includes 110,000 to 150,000 distinct CDR3 sequences, 3.5% to 5% detected once. This TCR derives from a female donor in good health. This rearrangement joins TRBV7-9 to TRBJ1-4; D might be TRBD1 (5 bases). CDR3 loop: CASSPGTGNEKLFF. The CDR3 DNA reads TGTGCCAGCAGCCCCGGGACCGGTAATGAAAAACTGTTTTTT.